This TCR beta chain was identified during a study of cytomegalovirus exposure and HLA in healthy donors. Study results and limitations: With later analysis, a missense DCLRE1C variant became linked to TCR beta V- and J-gene trimming. In vitro work confirmed that a few CMV-associated chains recognize CMV antigens.

This clone was recorded only once. Its target is unknown. The germline gives CDR1 PRHDT, CDR2 FYEKMQ (reference sequence). J gave up 8 bases and V 2 bases, and 12 bases lay outside the gene matches. The CDR3 contains 17 residues. The PCR made use of 60 Vbeta and 13 Jbeta primers. Per the authors' pipeline: Among the unique TCR beta chains that a later analysis counted, about 84 million in all, roughly 10 million were shared. Clones were sequenced by immunoSEQ multiplex PCR, and TCRdb holds only the in-frame ones, with some missing. The DNA was the basis for D and trimming; V, J and clone size are from that table. The sample has 150,000 to 180,000 clones, about 70% seen once.

The TCR originated in a man in his late teens or twenties in good health and CMV-seronegative. This chain connects TRBV13 to TRBJ2-3; 11 bases match TRBD1. The source material was PBMCs. In DNA form, the CDR3 reads TGTGCCAGCAGCTTACGTTGGACAGGGGGCGAATTGGGTACGCAGTATTTT. As protein: CASSLRWTGGELGTQYF.